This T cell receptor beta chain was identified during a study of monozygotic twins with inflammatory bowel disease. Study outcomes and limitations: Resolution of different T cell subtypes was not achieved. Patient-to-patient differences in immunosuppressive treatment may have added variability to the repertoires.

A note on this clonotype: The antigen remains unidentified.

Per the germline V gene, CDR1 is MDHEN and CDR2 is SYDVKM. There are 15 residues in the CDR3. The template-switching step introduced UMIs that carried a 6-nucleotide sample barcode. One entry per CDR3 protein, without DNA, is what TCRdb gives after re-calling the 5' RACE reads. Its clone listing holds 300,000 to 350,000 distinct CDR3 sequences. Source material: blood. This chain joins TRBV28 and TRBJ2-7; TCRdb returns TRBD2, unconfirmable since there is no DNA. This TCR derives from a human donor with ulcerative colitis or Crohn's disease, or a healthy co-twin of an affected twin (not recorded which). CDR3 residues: CASSPLLAESYEQYF.